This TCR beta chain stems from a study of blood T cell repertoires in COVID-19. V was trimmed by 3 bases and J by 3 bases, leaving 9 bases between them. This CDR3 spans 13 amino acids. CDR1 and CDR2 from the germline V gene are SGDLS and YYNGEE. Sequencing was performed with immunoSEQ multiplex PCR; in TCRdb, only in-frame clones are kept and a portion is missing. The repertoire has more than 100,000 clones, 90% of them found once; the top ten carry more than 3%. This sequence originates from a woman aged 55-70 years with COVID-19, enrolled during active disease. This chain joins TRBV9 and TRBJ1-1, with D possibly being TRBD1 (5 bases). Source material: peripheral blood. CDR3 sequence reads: CASSDQGYTEAFF. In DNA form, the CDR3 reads TGTGCCAGCAGCGATCAGGGCTACACTGAAGCTTTCTTT.